This TCR beta chain is drawn from a study of T cells in localized non-small cell lung cancer. TCRdb keeps only in-frame clones here, not all; method: immunoSEQ multiplex PCR. The sample yields roughly 58,000 clones, roughly 81% seen once. Trimming removed 3 bases from V and 8 bases from J, with 20 bases in between. This CDR3 has 15 amino acids. Per the germline V gene, CDR1 is GTSNPN and CDR2 is SVGIG (reference sequence). This sample comprised PBMCs, obtained before any cancer treatment. The V and J genes are TRBV30 and TRBJ2-1; a weak D match, TRBD2 (7 bases). The receptor was derived from a man between 40 and 75 years old with stage II lung adenocarcinoma. In nucleotides, the CDR3 is TGTGCCTGGAGCCTAGGGGGAGGGTCTCGCGATGAGCAGTTCTTC. This gives the protein CAWSLGGGSRDEQFF.